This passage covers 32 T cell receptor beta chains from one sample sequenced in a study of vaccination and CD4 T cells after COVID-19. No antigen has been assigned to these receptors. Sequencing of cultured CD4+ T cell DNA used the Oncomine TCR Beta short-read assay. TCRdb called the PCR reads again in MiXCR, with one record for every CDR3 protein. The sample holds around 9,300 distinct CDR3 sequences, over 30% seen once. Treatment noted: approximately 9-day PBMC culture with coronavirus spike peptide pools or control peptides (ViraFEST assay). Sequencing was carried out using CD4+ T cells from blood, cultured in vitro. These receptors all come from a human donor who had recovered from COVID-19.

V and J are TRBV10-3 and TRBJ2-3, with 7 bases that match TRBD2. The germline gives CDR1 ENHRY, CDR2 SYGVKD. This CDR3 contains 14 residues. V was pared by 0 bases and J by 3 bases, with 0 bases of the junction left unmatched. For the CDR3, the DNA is TGTGCCATCAGTGAGTCGGGGGGGACAGATACGCAGTATTTT. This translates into CAISESGGTDTQYF.

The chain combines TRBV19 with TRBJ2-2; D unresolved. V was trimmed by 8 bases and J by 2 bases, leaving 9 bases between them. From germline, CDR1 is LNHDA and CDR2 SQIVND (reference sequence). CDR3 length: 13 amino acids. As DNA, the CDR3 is TGTGCCAGTCAGGTACAAAACACCGGGGAGCTGTTTTTT. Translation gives CASQVQNTGELFF.

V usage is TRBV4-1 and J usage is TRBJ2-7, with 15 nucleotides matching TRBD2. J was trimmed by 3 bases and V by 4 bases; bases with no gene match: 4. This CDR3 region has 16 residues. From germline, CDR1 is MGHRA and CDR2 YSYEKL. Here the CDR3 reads CASSRGLAGGHYEQYF. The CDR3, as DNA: TGCGCCAGCAGCCGCGGACTAGCGGGGGGGCACTACGAGCAGTACTTC.

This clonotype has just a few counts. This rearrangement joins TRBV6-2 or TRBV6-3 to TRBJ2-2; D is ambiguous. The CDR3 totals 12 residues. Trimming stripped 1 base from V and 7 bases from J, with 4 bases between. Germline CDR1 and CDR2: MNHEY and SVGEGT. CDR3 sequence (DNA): TGTGCCAGCAGTTACTTACGCGGGGAGCTGTTTTTT. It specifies CASSYLRGELFF.

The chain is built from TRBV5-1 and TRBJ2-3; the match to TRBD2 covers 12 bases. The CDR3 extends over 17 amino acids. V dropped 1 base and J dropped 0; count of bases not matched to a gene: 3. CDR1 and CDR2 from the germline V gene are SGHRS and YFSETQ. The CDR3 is CASSLTSGGSSTDTQYF. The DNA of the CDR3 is TGCGCCAGCAGCTTGACTAGCGGGGGGTCGAGCACAGATACGCAGTATTTT.

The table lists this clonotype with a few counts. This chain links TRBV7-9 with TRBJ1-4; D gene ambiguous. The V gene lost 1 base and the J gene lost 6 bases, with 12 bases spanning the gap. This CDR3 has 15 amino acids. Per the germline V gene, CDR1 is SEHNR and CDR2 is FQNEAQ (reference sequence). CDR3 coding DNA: TGTGCCAGCAGCTTAGGGGAAGCCCAACATGAAAAACTGTTTTTT. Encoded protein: CASSLGEAQHEKLFF.

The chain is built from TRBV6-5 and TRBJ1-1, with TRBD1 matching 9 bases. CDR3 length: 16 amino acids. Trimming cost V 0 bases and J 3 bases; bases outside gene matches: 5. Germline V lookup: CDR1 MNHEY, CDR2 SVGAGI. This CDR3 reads CASSYSGQGRDTEAFF. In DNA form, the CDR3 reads TGTGCCAGCAGTTACTCGGGACAGGGCAGGGACACTGAAGCTTTCTTT.

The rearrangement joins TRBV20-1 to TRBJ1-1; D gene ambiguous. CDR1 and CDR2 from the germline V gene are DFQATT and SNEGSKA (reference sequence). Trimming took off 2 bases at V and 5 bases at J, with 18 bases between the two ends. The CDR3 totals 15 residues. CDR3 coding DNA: TGCAGTGCTAGAAATGGTAATAGTCCTTTAACTGAAGCTTTCTTT. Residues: CSARNGNSPLTEAFF.

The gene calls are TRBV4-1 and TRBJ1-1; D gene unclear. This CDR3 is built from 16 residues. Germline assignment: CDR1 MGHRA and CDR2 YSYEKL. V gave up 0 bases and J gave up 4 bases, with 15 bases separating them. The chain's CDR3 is CASSQDQAGLSTEAFF. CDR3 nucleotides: TGCGCCAGCAGCCAAGATCAGGCCGGATTAAGCACTGAAGCTTTCTTT.

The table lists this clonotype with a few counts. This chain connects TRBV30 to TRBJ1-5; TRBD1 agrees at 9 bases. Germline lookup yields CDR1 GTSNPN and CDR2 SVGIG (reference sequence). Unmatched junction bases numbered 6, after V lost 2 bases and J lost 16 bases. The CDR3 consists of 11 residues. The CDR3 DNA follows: TGTGCCTGGAGTATCGACAGGGGGATACATTTT. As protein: CAWSIDRGIHF.

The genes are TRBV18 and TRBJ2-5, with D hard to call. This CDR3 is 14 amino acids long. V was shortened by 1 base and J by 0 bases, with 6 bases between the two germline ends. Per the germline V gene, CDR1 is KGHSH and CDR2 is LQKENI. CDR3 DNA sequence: TGTGCCAGCTCACCACTGGCAGACCAAGAGACCCAGTACTTC. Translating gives CASSPLADQETQYF.

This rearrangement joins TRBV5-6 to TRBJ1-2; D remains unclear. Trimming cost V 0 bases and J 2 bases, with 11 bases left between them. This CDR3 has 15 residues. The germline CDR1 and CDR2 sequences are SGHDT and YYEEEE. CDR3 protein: CASSLGGLGNYGYTF. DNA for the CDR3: TGTGCCAGCAGCTTGGGCGGGTTGGGAAACTATGGCTACACCTTC.

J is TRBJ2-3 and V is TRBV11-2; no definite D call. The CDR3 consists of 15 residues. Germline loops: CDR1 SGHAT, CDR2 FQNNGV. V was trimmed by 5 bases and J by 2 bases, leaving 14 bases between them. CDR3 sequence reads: CASSPRGPYTDTQYF. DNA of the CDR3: TGTGCCAGCAGCCCCCGCGGACCCTACACAGATACGCAGTATTTT.

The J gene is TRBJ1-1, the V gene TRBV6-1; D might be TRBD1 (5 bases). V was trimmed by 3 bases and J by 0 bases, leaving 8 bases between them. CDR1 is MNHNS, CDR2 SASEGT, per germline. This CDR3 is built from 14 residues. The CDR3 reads CASSEGLLNTEAFF. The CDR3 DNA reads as TGTGCCAGCAGTGAGGGACTCCTGAACACTGAAGCTTTCTTT.

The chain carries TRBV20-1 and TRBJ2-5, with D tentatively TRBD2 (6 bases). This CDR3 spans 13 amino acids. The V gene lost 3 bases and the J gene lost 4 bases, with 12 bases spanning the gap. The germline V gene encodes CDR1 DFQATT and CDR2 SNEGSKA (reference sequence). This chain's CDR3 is CSARMRGLETQYF. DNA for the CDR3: TGCAGTGCTAGGATGCGGGGCCTAGAGACCCAGTACTTC.

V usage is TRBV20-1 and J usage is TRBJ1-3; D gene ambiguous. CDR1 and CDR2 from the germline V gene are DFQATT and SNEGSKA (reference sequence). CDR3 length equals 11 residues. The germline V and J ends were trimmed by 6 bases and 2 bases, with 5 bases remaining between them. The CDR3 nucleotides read TGCAGTGCCCTTACTGGAAACACCATATATTTT. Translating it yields CSALTGNTIYF.

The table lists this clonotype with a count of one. As DNA, the CDR3 is TGTGCCAGCAGTCCAGAACAGGGGGTCCGTCTTAACTATGGCTACACCTTC. Translated, it gives CASSPEQGVRLNYGYTF. The chain combines TRBV27 with TRBJ1-2; TRBD1 matches 8 bases. CDR1 and CDR2 (germline): MNHEY, SMNVEV (reference sequence). The V gene end was trimmed by 5 bases and the J gene end by 1 base; junction bases not matched to a gene: 12. This CDR3 spans 17 amino acids.

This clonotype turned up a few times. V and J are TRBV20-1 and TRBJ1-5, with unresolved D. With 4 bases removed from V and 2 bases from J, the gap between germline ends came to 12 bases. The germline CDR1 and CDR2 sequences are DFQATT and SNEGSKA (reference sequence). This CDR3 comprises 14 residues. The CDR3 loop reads CSAKPPLGNQPQHF. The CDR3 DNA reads TGCAGTGCTAAGCCTCCCCTGGGCAATCAGCCCCAGCATTTT.

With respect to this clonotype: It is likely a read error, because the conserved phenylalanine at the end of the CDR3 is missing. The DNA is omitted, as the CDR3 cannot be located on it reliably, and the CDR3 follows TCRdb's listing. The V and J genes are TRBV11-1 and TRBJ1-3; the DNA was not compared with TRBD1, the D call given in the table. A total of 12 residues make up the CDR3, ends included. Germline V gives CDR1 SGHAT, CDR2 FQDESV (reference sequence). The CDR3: CASSSAQGAVYL.

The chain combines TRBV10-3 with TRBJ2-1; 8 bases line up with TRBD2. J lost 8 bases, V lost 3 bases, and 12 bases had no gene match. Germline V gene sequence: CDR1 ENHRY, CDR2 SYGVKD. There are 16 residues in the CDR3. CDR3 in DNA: TGTGCCATCAGTGAAAGACGAGCGGGGGCTAACGATGAGCAGTTCTTC. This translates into CAISERRAGANDEQFF.

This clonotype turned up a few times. Here the CDR3 reads CASSLVGTGGSLNTEAFF. CDR3 DNA sequence: TGTGCCAGCAGCTTAGTCGGGACAGGGGGCTCCCTTAACACTGAAGCTTTCTTT. The chain combines TRBV7-9 with TRBJ1-1; TRBD1 matches at 12 bases. In germline, CDR1 is SEHNR, CDR2 FQNEAQ (reference sequence). V lost 1 base, J lost 2 bases, and 8 bases stayed unmatched. The CDR3 has 18 residues.

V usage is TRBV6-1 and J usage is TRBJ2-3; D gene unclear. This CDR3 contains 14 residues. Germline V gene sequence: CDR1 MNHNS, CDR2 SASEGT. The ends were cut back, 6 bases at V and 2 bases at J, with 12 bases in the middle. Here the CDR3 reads CASRTWRVTDTQYF. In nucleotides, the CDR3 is TGTGCCAGCAGAACATGGCGAGTCACAGATACGCAGTATTTT.

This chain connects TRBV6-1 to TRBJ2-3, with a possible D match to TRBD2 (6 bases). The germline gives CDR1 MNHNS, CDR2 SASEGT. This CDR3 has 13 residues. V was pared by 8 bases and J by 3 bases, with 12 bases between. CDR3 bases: TGTGCCAGCTCGCGGGGCCGAACAGATACGCAGTATTTT. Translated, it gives CASSRGRTDTQYF.

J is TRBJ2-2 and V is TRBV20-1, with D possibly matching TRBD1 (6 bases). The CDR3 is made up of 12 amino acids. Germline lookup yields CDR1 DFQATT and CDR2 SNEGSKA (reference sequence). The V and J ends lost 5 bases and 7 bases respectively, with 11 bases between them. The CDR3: CSAGRGSGELFF. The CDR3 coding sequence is TGCAGTGCTGGCAGGGGTAGCGGGGAGCTGTTTTTT.

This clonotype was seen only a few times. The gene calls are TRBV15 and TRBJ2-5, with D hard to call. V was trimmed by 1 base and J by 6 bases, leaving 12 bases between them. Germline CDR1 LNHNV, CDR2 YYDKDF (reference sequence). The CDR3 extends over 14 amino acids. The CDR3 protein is CATSRGRDGKTQYF. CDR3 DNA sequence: TGTGCCACCAGCAGAGGAAGGGATGGAAAGACCCAGTACTTC.

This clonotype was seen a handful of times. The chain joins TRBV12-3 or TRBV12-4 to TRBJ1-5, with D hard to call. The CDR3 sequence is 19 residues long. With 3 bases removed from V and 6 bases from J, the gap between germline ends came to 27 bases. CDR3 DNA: TGTGCCAGCAGTTTGTTTAAGTTAGGAGGGAACCAAGGCGGTCAGCCCCAGCATTTT. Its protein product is CASSLFKLGGNQGGQPQHF.

CDR3 residues: CASSLLGGPLEANEQFF. CDR3 DNA: TGTGCCAGCAGTTTATTGGGGGGCCCCCTCGAAGCCAATGAGCAGTTCTTC. V is TRBV27 and J is TRBJ2-1; D possibly matches TRBD1 or TRBD2 (6 bases each). The CDR3 length is 17 residues. V lost 1 base and J 6 bases, leaving 19 bases between the germline ends. Germline CDR1 reads MNHEY; CDR2 reads SMNVEV (reference sequence).

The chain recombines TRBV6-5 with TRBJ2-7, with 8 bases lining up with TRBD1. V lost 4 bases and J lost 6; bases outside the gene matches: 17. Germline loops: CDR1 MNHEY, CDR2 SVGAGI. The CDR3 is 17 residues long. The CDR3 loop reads CASSSPRTGSFLGEQYF. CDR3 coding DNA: TGTGCCAGCAGTTCCCCTCGGACAGGGAGTTTCTTGGGCGAGCAGTACTTC.

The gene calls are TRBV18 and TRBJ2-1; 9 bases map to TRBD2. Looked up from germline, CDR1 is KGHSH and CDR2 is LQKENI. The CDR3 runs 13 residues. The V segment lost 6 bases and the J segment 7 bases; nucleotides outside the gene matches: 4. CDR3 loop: CASSERGENEQFF. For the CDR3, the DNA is TGTGCCAGCTCTGAGCGGGGGGAAAATGAGCAGTTCTTC.

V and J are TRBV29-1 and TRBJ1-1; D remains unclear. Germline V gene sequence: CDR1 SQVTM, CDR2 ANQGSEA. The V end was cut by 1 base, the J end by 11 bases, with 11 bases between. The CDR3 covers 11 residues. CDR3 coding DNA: TGCAGCGTTGAAGTTGGGCATGGGGCTTTCTTT. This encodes CSVEVGHGAFF. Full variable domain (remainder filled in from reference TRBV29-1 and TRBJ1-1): SAVISQKPSRDICQRGTSLTIQCQVDSQVTMMFWYRQQPGQSLTLIATANQGSEATYESGFVIDKFPISRPNLTFSTLTVSNMSPEDSSIYLCSVEVGHGAFFGQGTRLTVV.

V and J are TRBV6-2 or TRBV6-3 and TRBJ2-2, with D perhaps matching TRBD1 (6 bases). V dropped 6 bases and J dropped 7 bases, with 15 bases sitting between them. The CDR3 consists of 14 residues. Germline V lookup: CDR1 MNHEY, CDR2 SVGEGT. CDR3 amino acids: CASRVRGVSGELFF. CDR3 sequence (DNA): TGTGCCAGCAGAGTCAGGGGCGTGAGCGGGGAGCTGTTTTTT.

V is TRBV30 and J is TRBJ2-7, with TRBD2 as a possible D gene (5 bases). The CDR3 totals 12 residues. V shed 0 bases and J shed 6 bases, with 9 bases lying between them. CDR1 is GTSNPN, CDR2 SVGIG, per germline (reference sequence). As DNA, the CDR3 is TGTGCCTGGAGTGTAGGAGGTTTCGAGCAGTACTTC. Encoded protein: CAWSVGGFEQYF.